The 32 T cell receptor beta chains below were found in one sample sequenced in a study of molecular identifiers for immune sequencing clone quantification. Each CDR3 protein gets one entry after TCRdb re-called the PCR reads with MiXCR. Seen here are about 510,000 distinct CDR3 sequences, about 25% observed once, and the top ten hold just over 0.75%. What was sequenced was naive CD8+ T cells from blood, with Jurkat cell RNA spiked in. Regarding subset: FACS-sorted CD8+CD4-CCR7+CD45RA+ naive T cells. The receptor source for this set is a human donor in good health. Some libraries in this study had Jurkat cell RNA spiked in.

This clonotype was counted only a few times. V and J are TRBV20-1 and TRBJ2-3; TRBD2 matches at 11 bases. There are 14 residues in the CDR3. Per the germline V gene, CDR1 is DFQATT and CDR2 is SNEGSKA (reference sequence). J was trimmed by 4 bases and V by 5 bases; bases with no gene match: 5. The CDR3: CSAGSGGVADTQYF. As DNA, the CDR3 is TGCAGTGCTGGTAGCGGGGGGGTCGCAGATACGCAGTATTTT.

Remarks on this clonotype: A much larger clone sits a single nucleotide away, making a read error possible. This rearrangement joins TRBV12-3 or TRBV12-4 to TRBJ1-5; 11 bases are a match to TRBD1. The CDR3 covers 15 residues. The CDR3, as DNA: TGTGCCAGCAGTGGACAGGGGGCCCGTGATCAGCCCCGGCATTTT. This codes for CASSGQGARDQPRHF.

This clonotype was detected only a few times. This chain links TRBV2 with TRBJ1-2; D unresolved. The V gene lost 8 bases and the J gene lost 1 base, with 11 bases spanning the gap. Germline loops: CDR1 SNHLY, CDR2 FYNNEI. CDR3 length: 13 residues. CDR3 nucleotides: TGTGCCAGCGAGGAATGGATTAACTATGGCTACACCTTC. Its protein is CASEEWINYGYTF.

This clonotype came up many times. The chain recombines TRBV5-4 with TRBJ2-2; 12 bases fit TRBD2. The J segment lost 5 bases and the V segment lost 4 bases, leaving 3 bases of the junction unmatched. The CDR3 extends over 15 amino acids. Per the germline V gene, CDR1 is SGHNT and CDR2 is YYREEE (reference sequence). The CDR3 coding sequence is TGTGCCAGCAGCCTAGGACTAGCGGGGACCGGGGAGCTGTTTTTT. Residues: CASSLGLAGTGELFF.

The genes are TRBV12-3 or TRBV12-4 and TRBJ2-1, with D maybe TRBD2 (5 bases). V lost 7 bases and J 5 bases, leaving 6 bases between the germline ends. The CDR3 is 11 residues long. As DNA, the CDR3 is TGTGCCAGCAAAGCGGACAATGAGCAGTTCTTC. Encoded protein: CASKADNEQFF.

The chain recombines TRBV6-5 with TRBJ2-5; possibly TRBD1 for D (5 bases). CDR1 and CDR2 (germline): MNHEY, SVGAGI. This CDR3 is built from 15 residues. The V gene lost 6 bases and the J gene lost 4 bases, with 18 bases spanning the gap. CDR3 region: CASRPRHGAGETQYF. CDR3 DNA: TGTGCCAGCAGGCCCCGACATGGGGCCGGAGAGACCCAGTACTTC.

On this clonotype: A much larger clone differs from this one at a single base, so this may be a read error. Since no conserved phenylalanine or tryptophan closes the CDR3, a read error is the likely cause. The genes are TRBV6-5 and TRBJ2-7, with TRBD1 matching 11 bases. V lost 0 bases to trimming and J lost 2 bases; unmatched junction nucleotides: 3. The CDR3 is 16 residues long. Per the germline V gene, CDR1 is MNHEY and CDR2 is SVGAGI. CDR3 region: CASSYSSGQGAYEQYL. For the CDR3, the DNA is TGTGCCAGCAGTTACTCCTCGGGACAGGGGGCCTACGAGCAGTACCTC.

This clonotype was seen ten or more times. The chain recombines TRBV20-1 with TRBJ2-7; possibly TRBD1 for D (6 bases). V was trimmed by 1 base and J by 4 bases, leaving 8 bases between them. The CDR3 covers 12 residues. CDR1 is DFQATT and CDR2 is SNEGSKA in the germline V gene (reference sequence). The CDR3 here is CSARGRGYEQYF. The CDR3 DNA reads as TGCAGTGCTAGAGGTAGGGGGTACGAGCAGTACTTC.

In this sample, this clonotype turned up many times. This chain connects TRBV5-4 to TRBJ2-3; 9 bases are a match to TRBD1. V lost 5 bases, J lost 2 bases, and 6 bases stayed unmatched. This CDR3 spans 15 amino acids. Germline CDR1 reads SGHNT; CDR2 reads YYREEE (reference sequence). This CDR3 is CASSTRTGVTDTQYF. In DNA, the CDR3 is TGTGCCAGCAGTACACGGACAGGGGTCACAGATACGCAGTATTTT.

The chain links TRBV11-2 to TRBJ2-7, with D uncertain. Trimming shortened V by 5 bases and J by 6 bases, and 14 bases separated the two germline ends. The CDR3 loop spans 13 amino acids. CDR1 is SGHAT, CDR2 FQNNGV, per germline. The CDR3 here is CASSPTLGVEQYF. CDR3 in DNA: TGTGCCAGCAGCCCCACCCTAGGCGTCGAGCAGTACTTC.

J is TRBJ2-5 and V is TRBV24-1; 12 bases match TRBD2. Trimming at V came to 1 base and at J to 4 bases, leaving 9 bases not matched to a gene. Germline lookup yields CDR1 KGHDR and CDR2 SFDVKD. The CDR3 is 18 amino acids. The CDR3 DNA follows: TGTGCCACCAGTGATTTCCTAGCGGGAGGGCCGGGCGGAGAGACCCAGTACTTC. It encodes CATSDFLAGGPGGETQYF.

The gene calls are TRBV27 and TRBJ2-3, with D perhaps TRBD1 (6 bases). CDR3 size: 15 residues. V was clipped by 4 bases and J by 5 bases, with 16 bases between them. Per the germline V gene, CDR1 is MNHEY and CDR2 is SMNVEV (reference sequence). The CDR3 DNA is TGTGCCAGCAGTTCCCCAAGCAGGGGAGAAGATACGCAGTATTTT. Its translation: CASSSPSRGEDTQYF.

This clonotype was counted between two and nine times. The chain joins TRBV27 to TRBJ2-5; 10 nucleotides align to TRBD2. This CDR3 comprises 14 residues. Trimming at V came to 6 bases and at J to 4 bases, leaving 5 bases not matched to a gene. Germline values: CDR1 MNHEY, CDR2 SMNVEV (reference sequence). CDR3 sequence: CASRPGLAIETQYF. CDR3 bases: TGTGCCAGCAGGCCGGGACTAGCGATAGAGACCCAGTACTTC.

This clonotype has more than one count but fewer than ten. The chain carries TRBV9 and TRBJ2-2; 7 positions match TRBD2. Trimming removed 4 bases from V and 7 bases from J; junction bases left unmatched: 16. This CDR3 has 17 residues. Germline assignment: CDR1 SGDLS and CDR2 YYNGEE. The CDR3 DNA follows: TGTGCCAGCAGCCCCAATAGCGGGTTCGGAACCTACGGGGAGCTGTTTTTT. It yields the protein CASSPNSGFGTYGELFF.

This clonotype has at least ten counts. The chain joins TRBV4-1 to TRBJ1-1; D not certain. Germline V gene lookup returns CDR1 MGHRA and CDR2 YSYEKL. V was cut by 1 base and J by 5 bases, with 5 bases left in between. The CDR3 has 12 amino acids. Here the CDR3 DNA reads TGCGCCAGCAGCCAAGTTATGACTGAAGCTTTCTTT. This gives the protein CASSQVMTEAFF.

This chain joins TRBV13 and TRBJ1-2; 11 bases match TRBD1. CDR3 length: 14 residues. The ends lost 5 bases at V and 8 bases at J; junction bases unmatched: 7. Germline V lookup: CDR1 PRHDT, CDR2 FYEKMQ (reference sequence). CDR3 protein: CASSPQGQGGGYTF. The CDR3 DNA follows: TGTGCCAGCAGCCCCCAGGGACAGGGGGGAGGCTACACCTTC.

This clonotype was seen repeatedly, ten times or more. V and J are TRBV7-9 and TRBJ1-1; TRBD1 is a possible D gene (6 bases). The CDR3 sequence is 15 residues long. Germline-derived CDR1 and CDR2 are SEHNR and FQNEAQ (reference sequence). V shed 7 bases and J shed 4 bases, with 19 bases lying between them. As DNA, the CDR3 is TGTGCCAGCATCCCGGTAGGGGGGCCTCGCACTGAAGCTTTCTTT. Protein product: CASIPVGGPRTEAFF.

Concerning this clonotype: The junction differs from germline at one of its ends, possibly a read error. This chain joins TRBV7-6 and TRBJ2-3; D assignment may be TRBD1 or TRBD2 (5 bases each). Germline values: CDR1 SGHVS, CDR2 FNYEAQ. The CDR3 length is 15 residues. The CDR3 region is CARSPPPGETDTPYF. The CDR3 nucleotides read TGTGCCCGCAGCCCGCCGCCCGGGGAGACAGATACGCCGTATTTT.

The table lists this clonotype with many counts. The J gene is TRBJ2-1, the V gene TRBV28, with D possibly being TRBD1 or TRBD2 (6 bases each). With 7 bases removed from V and 10 bases from J, the gap between germline ends came to 8 bases. Germline CDR1 is MDHEN and CDR2 is SYDVKM. The CDR3 contains 10 residues. The CDR3 region has the DNA TGTGCCAGCACGGGGGCCGAGCAGTTCTTC. It specifies CASTGAEQFF. Filled out from reference TRBV28 and TRBJ2-1, the complete variable domain reads DVKVTQSSRYLVKRTGEKVFLECVQDMDHENMFWYRQDPGLGLRLIYFSYDVKMKEKGDIPEGYSVSREKKERFSLILESASTNQTSMYLCASTGAEQFFGPGTRLTVL.

In its sample, this clonotype was seen a few times. The chain has TRBV27 and TRBJ2-3, with 9 nucleotides matching TRBD1. The CDR3 loop spans 18 amino acids. Germline loops: CDR1 MNHEY, CDR2 SMNVEV (reference sequence). Trimming removed 2 bases from V and 9 bases from J; junction bases left unmatched: 18. This CDR3 is CASSLNLGIRQGVPTQYF. In nucleotides, the CDR3 is TGTGCCAGCAGTTTAAACTTGGGCATAAGACAGGGGGTCCCGACGCAGTATTTT.

The chain joins TRBV7-9 to TRBJ2-5; D is unclear. CDR1 SEHNR and CDR2 FQNEAQ come from the germline V gene (reference sequence). Between the trimmed V and J ends, which lost 3 bases and 3 bases, there was a span of 8 bases. The CDR3 runs 13 residues. The CDR3 loop is CASSLSMKETQYF. In nucleotides, the CDR3 is TGTGCCAGCAGCTTGTCCATGAAAGAGACCCAGTACTTC.

This sequence joins TRBV6-2 or TRBV6-3 and TRBJ2-5; D might be TRBD2 (6 bases). The CDR3 covers 14 residues. Germline V gives CDR1 MNHEY, CDR2 SVGEGT. The V end was cut by 4 bases, the J end by 1 base, with 10 bases between. The CDR3 spells CASSFTSSQETQYF. In DNA, the CDR3 is TGTGCCAGCAGTTTTACTAGCAGCCAAGAGACCCAGTACTTC.

CDR3 sequence reads: CASSQDYGTATDTQYF. DNA of the CDR3: TGTGCCAGCAGCCAAGATTACGGGACAGCCACAGATACGCAGTATTTT. The gene calls are TRBV14 and TRBJ2-3, with 7 bases matching TRBD1. There are 16 residues in the CDR3. V gave up 0 bases and J gave up 2 bases; unmatched junction bases: 5. Germline V gives CDR1 SGHDN, CDR2 FVKESK.

This clonotype has more than one count but fewer than ten. This chain connects TRBV6-5 to TRBJ1-1; 7 bases match TRBD1. With V trimmed by 8 bases and J by 7 bases, 7 bases remained unmatched. The CDR3 runs 12 residues. The germline CDR1 and CDR2 sequences are MNHEY and SVGAGI. The DNA for the CDR3 is TGTGCCAGCGCAGGGGGGGATCTTGAAGCTTTCTTT. Protein product: CASAGGDLEAFF.

The chain has TRBV19 and TRBJ1-1; D is unresolved. CDR1 LNHDA and CDR2 SQIVND come from the germline V gene (reference sequence). This CDR3 contains 15 residues. Trimming cost V 1 base and J 5 bases, with 14 bases left between them. The CDR3 DNA sequence: TGTGCCAGTAGTATAGGAGGCGGCCTGTGGACTGAAGCTTTCTTT. Encoded protein: CASSIGGGLWTEAFF.

This clonotype came up many times. The chain carries TRBV6-6 and TRBJ2-3; D may match TRBD1 or TRBD2 (5 bases each). The CDR3 is 14 amino acids. Trimming pared 5 bases from V and 5 bases from J, leaving 14 bases between. The germline gives CDR1 MNHNY, CDR2 SVGAGI (reference sequence). CDR3 loop: CASSPPGPGDTQYF. CDR3 in DNA: TGTGCCAGCAGTCCCCCGGGACCCGGAGATACGCAGTATTTT.

The V gene is TRBV7-3, the J gene TRBJ1-6; 7 bases match TRBD1. CDR1 SGHTA and CDR2 FQGTGA come from the germline V gene. The CDR3 loop spans 14 amino acids. V was pared by 5 bases and J by 9 bases, with 7 bases of the junction left unmatched. The CDR3 region is CASSQGYRGSPLHF. The CDR3 DNA is TGTGCCAGCAGCCAGGGGTACAGGGGTTCACCCCTCCACTTT.

In this sample, this clonotype turned up a few times. CDR3 DNA: TGTGCCAGCAGCTTGTCCCCCGGGACTAGCGCCACAGATACGCAGTATTTT. Its translation: CASSLSPGTSATDTQYF. The chain joins TRBV7-2 to TRBJ2-3; 10 bases are a match to TRBD2. The CDR3 extends over 17 amino acids. V was pared by 3 bases and J by 2 bases, with 8 bases of the junction left unmatched. CDR1 and CDR2 (germline): SGHTA, FQGNSA. The variable domain in full, with the rest retrieved from reference TRBV7-2 and TRBJ2-3, is GAGVSQSPSNKVTEKGKDVELRCDPISGHTALYWYRQSLGQGLEFLIYFQGNSAPDKSGLPSDRFSAERTGGSVSTLTIQRTQQEDSAVYLCASSLSPGTSATDTQYFGPGTRLTVL.

This clonotype appeared a few times. This chain links TRBV7-9 with TRBJ2-5; D remains ambiguous. Between the trimmed V and J ends, which lost 2 bases and 1 base, there was a span of 11 bases. The CDR3 consists of 15 residues. Germline assignment: CDR1 SEHNR and CDR2 FQNEAQ (reference sequence). CDR3 nucleotide sequence: TGTGCCAGCAGCTTAAGTTCGATGGGCCAAGAGACCCAGTACTTC. It yields the protein CASSLSSMGQETQYF.

This clonotype appeared a few times. The chain couples TRBV14 to TRBJ2-7, with 7 bases matching TRBD2. Germline CDR1 is SGHDN and CDR2 is FVKESK. V trimming: 5 bases; J trimming: 0 bases; junction bases outside the gene matches: 7. The CDR3 extends over 15 amino acids. DNA of the CDR3: TGTGCCAGCAGCGCATTAGCGGGCAGCTCCTACGAGCAGTACTTC. This encodes CASSALAGSSYEQYF.

This clonotype has ten or more counts. This chain uses TRBV4-1 with TRBJ2-1, with D possibly matching TRBD1 (6 bases). The CDR3 is 17 amino acids. Trimming took 1 base from V and 0 from J, leaving 13 bases between them. CDR1 is MGHRA and CDR2 is YSYEKL in the germline V gene. The CDR3 nucleotides read TGCGCCAGCAGCCAAGCCCACAGGGCCAGCTCCTACAATGAGCAGTTCTTC. Translated: CASSQAHRASSYNEQFF.

This clonotype has just a few counts. The rearrangement uses TRBV30 and TRBJ2-7, with D possibly TRBD2 on 5 matching bases. The CDR3 has 11 residues. V gave up 5 bases and J gave up 6 bases, with 11 bases separating them. Germline loops: CDR1 GTSNPN, CDR2 SVGIG (reference sequence). This CDR3 is CAWGITSEQYF. In nucleotides, the CDR3 is TGTGCCTGGGGTATAACTAGCGAGCAGTACTTC. Full variable domain (outside the CDR3, taken from reference TRBV30 and TRBJ2-7): SQTIHQWPATLVQPVGSPLSLECTVEGTSNPNLYWYRQAAGRGLQLLFYSVGIGQISSEVPQNLSASRPQDRQFILSSKKLLLSDSGFYLCAWGITSEQYFGPGTRLTVT.